This T cell receptor (beta chain) is drawn from a study of cytomegalovirus exposure and HLA in healthy donors. Clones were read by immunoSEQ multiplex PCR, and TCRdb kept only the in-frame ones, dropping some. The sample lists about 110,000 clones; 70% to 85% were seen once. The sequence derives from a woman younger than 30 in good health and CMV-seronegative. Sequencing used PBMCs.

CDR3 coding DNA: TGTGCCAGCAGCAGGGAATATAGCACTGAAGCTTTCTTT. Translation gives CASSREYSTEAFF. The chain is built from TRBV6-4 and TRBJ1-1; possible D gene TRBD1, 5 bases. This CDR3 contains 13 residues. Germline V gene data show CDR1 as MRHNA and CDR2 as SNTAGT. Trimming pared 6 bases from V and 4 bases from J, leaving 12 bases between.